Following are 25 T cell receptor beta chains from one sample sequenced in a study of ipilimumab plus nivolumab after autologous stem cell transplantation. The assay was immunoSEQ multiplex PCR, and TCRdb's table has in-frame clones only and misses some. This sample carries around 21,000 clones, over 70% of them seen once, and the ten largest clones take over 15%. This specimen consisted of PBMCs, obtained in a trial of ipilimumab plus nivolumab as post-transplant consolidation. These receptors originate from a male donor with diffuse large B-cell lymphoma.

V is TRBV4-2 and J is TRBJ2-3; tentative D call: TRBD1 (6 bases). Germline V lookup: CDR1 LGHNA, CDR2 YNFKEQ. Trimming removed 2 bases from V and 1 base from J, with 19 bases in between. The CDR3 sequence is 18 residues long. Written as DNA, the CDR3 is TGTGCCAGCAGCCAACGTGGGTCTCAGGGGACCGGCACAGATACGCAGTATTTT. Residues: CASSQRGSQGTGTDTQYF.

The sample holds one count of this clone. This chain connects TRBV7-3 to TRBJ1-3; a weak D match, TRBD1 (5 bases). The CDR3 spans 15 residues. CDR1 is SGHTA and CDR2 is FQGTGA in the germline V gene. Trimming took 2 bases from V and 5 from J, leaving 13 bases between them. CDR3 bases: TGTGCCAGCAGCTTATCTCCAGGGTTAAGAAACACCATATATTTT. Translating it yields CASSLSPGLRNTIYF. The complete variable domain, with remaining parts taken from reference TRBV7-3 and TRBJ1-3, reads GAGVSQTPSNKVTEKGKYVELRCDPISGHTALYWYRQSLGQGPEFLIYFQGTGAADDSGLPNDRFFAVRPEGSVSTLKIQRTERGDSAVYLCASSLSPGLRNTIYFGEGSWLTVV.

The chain recombines TRBV19 with TRBJ1-2; TRBD1 might be the D (5 bases). V gave up 4 bases and J gave up 2 bases, with 11 bases separating them. The CDR3 has 14 residues. Germline V gene data show CDR1 as LNHDA and CDR2 as SQIVND (reference sequence). The CDR3 DNA reads as TGTGCCAGTAGTAGCCGGGGGAGGAACTATGGCTACACCTTC. Its translation is CASSSRGRNYGYTF.

There are a few counts of this clone. V usage is TRBV6-1 and J usage is TRBJ1-6; D uncertain. The CDR3 length is 17 residues. Germline V gene sequence: CDR1 MNHNS, CDR2 SASEGT. Trimming took 1 base from V and 1 from J, leaving 11 bases between them. The CDR3 is CASSEVWGGSYNSPLHF. CDR3 coding DNA: TGTGCCAGCAGTGAAGTGTGGGGAGGGTCCTATAATTCACCCCTCCACTTT.

This chain joins TRBV5-1 and TRBJ2-5; D unclear. Trimming took off 4 bases at V and 12 bases at J, with 19 bases between the two ends. The CDR3 is 13 amino acids. Germline CDR1 SGHRS, CDR2 YFSETQ. CDR3 region: CASSITGSLPKYF. The CDR3 bases are TGCGCCAGCAGCATAACCGGGTCCCTCCCAAAGTACTTC.

The chain is built from TRBV2 and TRBJ1-5, with D perhaps TRBD1 (6 bases). In germline, CDR1 is SNHLY, CDR2 FYNNEI. Trimming cost V 4 bases and J 5 bases, with 12 bases left between them. The CDR3 is 14 residues long. The CDR3 DNA follows: TGTGCCAGCAGTGCCACTACAGGGTATCAGCCCCAGCATTTT. Its translation is CASSATTGYQPQHF.

To note about this clone: At one boundary the junction diverges from the germline segment, which might be a read error. The chain is built from TRBV5-1 and TRBJ2-7; D is possibly TRBD1 or TRBD2 (5 bases each). CDR3 size: 14 residues. CDR1 and CDR2 from the germline V gene are SGHRS and YFSETQ. The CDR3 region is CATSFSGIRGEQYF. CDR3 coding DNA: TGCGCCACCAGCTTCTCGGGGATTAGGGGCGAGCAGTACTTC. The complete variable domain, with remaining parts taken from reference TRBV5-1 and TRBJ2-7, reads KAGVTQTPRYLIKTRGQQVTLSCSPISGHRSVSWYQQTPGQGLQFLFEYFSETQRNKGNFPGRFSGRQFSNSRSEMNVSTLELGDSALYLCATSFSGIRGEQYFGPGTRLTVT.

The rearrangement joins TRBV9 to TRBJ2-1; weak D call: TRBD1 (6 bases). This CDR3 has 16 amino acids. Per germline, CDR1 SGDLS and CDR2 YYNGEE. The V gene lost 4 bases and the J gene lost 10 bases, with 24 bases spanning the gap. This chain's CDR3 is CASSPYFPQGMSEQFF. The CDR3, as DNA: TGTGCCAGCAGCCCCTATTTCCCGCAGGGGATGAGCGAGCAGTTCTTC.

The gene calls are TRBV7-9 and TRBJ1-1; D unresolved. V was clipped by 5 bases and J by 2 bases, with 12 bases between them. CDR3 length: 14 amino acids. Germline V lookup: CDR1 SEHNR, CDR2 FQNEAQ (reference sequence). The CDR3 region has the DNA TGTGCCAGCAGCCCTCGGAGAAGCAACACTGAAGCTTTCTTT. Translating it yields CASSPRRSNTEAFF.

V gene TRBV10-3 combines with J gene TRBJ1-1; D gene ambiguous. There are 14 residues in the CDR3. Trimming cost V 7 bases and J 1 base, with 13 bases left between them. From germline, CDR1 is ENHRY and CDR2 SYGVKD. DNA for the CDR3: TGTGCCATCATGGAACCAACGAAGAACACTGAAGCTTTCTTT. Encoded protein: CAIMEPTKNTEAFF.

The DNA of the CDR3 is TGTGCCAGCAGCTCCTGGGCCACTAGCGGGGGGAAAGAGACCCAGTACTTC. This encodes CASSSWATSGGKETQYF. This sequence joins TRBV5-4 and TRBJ2-5; 12 bases agree with TRBD2. CDR1 and CDR2 (germline): SGHNT, YYREEE (reference sequence). The CDR3 has 17 residues. V lost 3 bases to trimming and J lost 3 bases; unmatched junction nucleotides: 9.

A single count supports this clone. V gene TRBV30 combines with J gene TRBJ1-4; 10 nucleotides agree with TRBD1. CDR1 is GTSNPN, CDR2 SVGIG, per germline (reference sequence). This CDR3 has 16 residues. The trim removed 6 bases at V and 8 bases at J, leaving 15 bases unmatched. The CDR3 DNA is TGTGCCTGCATTAGGGGACAGGGGTTGTTAGGGGAAAAACTGTTTTTT. This translates into CACIRGQGLLGEKLFF.

This chain links TRBV30 with TRBJ2-7; 8 bases are shared with TRBD2. CDR3 length: 15 residues. After removal of 5 bases from V and 1 base from J, the junction contained 10 bases not matched to a gene. Per germline, CDR1 GTSNPN and CDR2 SVGIG (reference sequence). This CDR3 reads CAWRGGGGPSYEQYF. The CDR3, as DNA: TGTGCCTGGCGCGGGGGCGGGGGGCCGTCCTACGAGCAGTACTTC.

This clone was recorded many times. CDR3 residues: CASRGQGRETQYF. CDR3 coding DNA: TGTGCCAGCAGGGGACAGGGAAGAGAGACCCAGTACTTC. V usage is TRBV28 and J usage is TRBJ2-5; 9 nucleotides line up with TRBD1. The CDR3 is 13 amino acids. The V gene end was trimmed by 6 bases and the J gene end by 4 bases; junction bases not matched to a gene: 3. Germline V gene data show CDR1 as MDHEN and CDR2 as SYDVKM.

This chain connects TRBV5-6 to TRBJ2-1; 8 bases align to TRBD1. The CDR3 contains 15 residues. The V gene's germline CDR1 is SGHDT and CDR2 YYEEEE. The ends lost 4 bases at V and 8 bases at J; junction bases unmatched: 11. In DNA form, the CDR3 reads TGTGCCAGCAGCCCGCAGGGGGCTAGCCGGGATGAGCAGTTCTTC. Translating gives CASSPQGASRDEQFF.

The chain has TRBV10-3 and TRBJ1-2; 7 nucleotides align to TRBD1. With V trimmed by 11 bases and J by 8 bases, 14 bases remained unmatched. CDR1 and CDR2 (germline): ENHRY, SYGVKD. The CDR3 length is 13 residues. The chain's CDR3 is CASRDSQPSGYTF. CDR3 in DNA: TGTGCCTCCCGGGACAGCCAGCCCTCGGGCTACACCTTC.

This chain uses TRBV7-2 with TRBJ2-5, with D perhaps assigned TRBD1 or TRBD2 (5 bases each). Germline lookup yields CDR1 SGHTA and CDR2 FQGNSA. The length of the CDR3 is 14 residues. V lost 7 bases and J lost 5, with 17 bases in between. The CDR3 region is CASTPIGARETQYF. CDR3 DNA sequence: TGTGCCAGCACCCCTATCGGGGCACGGGAGACCCAGTACTTC.

This chain links TRBV28 with TRBJ2-3; possible D gene TRBD2, 7 bases. Deletions cut 7 bases from V and 6 bases from J, with 14 bases between. The CDR3 is made up of 13 amino acids. In germline, CDR1 is MDHEN, CDR2 SYDVKM. The CDR3 coding sequence is TGTGCCAGCACCGGCGGGGGCCGGGATACGCAGTATTTT. Its protein is CASTGGGRDTQYF.

The rearrangement links TRBV6-6 to TRBJ1-1; D is unresolved. CDR3 length: 13 residues. Germline assignment: CDR1 MNHNY and CDR2 SVGAGI (reference sequence). V was trimmed by 0 bases and J by 4 bases, leaving 6 bases between them. CDR3 bases: TGTGCCAGCAGTTACTCGTTGGGCACTGAAGCTTTCTTT. Translated: CASSYSLGTEAFF.

The chain couples TRBV19 to TRBJ2-7; tentatively, D is TRBD1 or TRBD2 (5 bases each). The CDR3 contains 14 residues. Germline CDR1 LNHDA, CDR2 SQIVND (reference sequence). V was clipped by 5 bases and J by 6 bases, with 17 bases between them. The CDR3: CASSLRGASGEQYF. As DNA, the CDR3 is TGTGCCAGTAGTCTAAGAGGGGCCTCGGGCGAGCAGTACTTC.

V usage is TRBV7-9 and J usage is TRBJ2-7, with a possible D match to TRBD2 (6 bases). The CDR3 is 17 residues long. Looked up from germline, CDR1 is SEHNR and CDR2 is FQNEAQ (reference sequence). Between the trimmed V and J ends, which lost 1 base and 2 bases, there was a span of 18 bases. DNA of the CDR3: TGTGCCAGCAGCTTAGAGGGTGCCCGGGAGCGGCCCTACGAGCAGTACTTC. It codes for CASSLEGARERPYEQYF.

The chain carries TRBV19 and TRBJ1-5; D possibly corresponds to TRBD1 (5 bases). The CDR3 is made up of 15 amino acids. Germline values: CDR1 LNHDA, CDR2 SQIVND (reference sequence). V shed 10 bases and J shed 3 bases, with 19 bases lying between them. The CDR3 DNA follows: TGTGCCACCACCCCCGGGACCCTAAACAATCAGCCCCAGCATTTT. It encodes CATTPGTLNNQPQHF.

This clone has a handful of counts. The CDR3 region is CAISESGTFNSPLHF. The CDR3 DNA sequence: TGTGCCATCAGTGAGTCAGGGACCTTTAATTCACCCCTCCACTTT. This rearrangement joins TRBV10-3 to TRBJ1-6; D might be TRBD1 (5 bases). The V end lost 0 bases, the J end lost 6 bases, and 9 bases lay between the germline ends. This CDR3 has 15 amino acids. The V gene's germline CDR1 is ENHRY and CDR2 SYGVKD.

This clone was seen a handful of times. This chain joins TRBV7-9 and TRBJ2-5; D may correspond to TRBD1 or TRBD2 (5 bases each). The CDR3 contains 15 residues. Germline-derived CDR1 and CDR2 are SEHNR and FQNEAQ (reference sequence). Trimming left V 3 bases short and J 0 bases short, with 11 bases between. DNA for the CDR3: TGTGCCAGCAGCTTCTTGGGACGGAACCAAGAGACCCAGTACTTC. Translated: CASSFLGRNQETQYF.

The rearrangement uses TRBV5-1 and TRBJ1-1; no clear D gene. The CDR3 extends over 13 amino acids. Germline V lookup: CDR1 SGHRS, CDR2 YFSETQ. Between the trimmed V and J ends, which lost 1 base and 5 bases, there was a span of 9 bases. The CDR3 region is CASSLFSGTEAFF. CDR3 nucleotide sequence: TGCGCCAGCAGCTTGTTCAGTGGTACTGAAGCTTTCTTT. The variable domain in full, completed from reference TRBV5-1 and TRBJ1-1, reads KAGVTQTPRYLIKTRGQQVTLSCSPISGHRSVSWYQQTPGQGLQFLFEYFSETQRNKGNFPGRFSGRQFSNSRSEMNVSTLELGDSALYLCASSLFSGTEAFFGQGTRLTVV.